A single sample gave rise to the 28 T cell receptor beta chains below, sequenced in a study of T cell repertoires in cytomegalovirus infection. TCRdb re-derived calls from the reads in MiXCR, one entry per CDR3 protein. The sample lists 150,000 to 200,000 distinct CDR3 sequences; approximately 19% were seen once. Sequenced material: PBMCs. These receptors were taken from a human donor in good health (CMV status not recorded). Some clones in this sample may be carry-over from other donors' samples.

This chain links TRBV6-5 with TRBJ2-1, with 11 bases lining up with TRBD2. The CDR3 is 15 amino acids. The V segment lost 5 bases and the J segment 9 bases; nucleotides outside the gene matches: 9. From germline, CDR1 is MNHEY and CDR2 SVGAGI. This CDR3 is CASSLASGRKGEQFF. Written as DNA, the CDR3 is TGTGCCAGCAGTCTGGCTAGCGGGAGGAAAGGTGAGCAGTTCTTC.

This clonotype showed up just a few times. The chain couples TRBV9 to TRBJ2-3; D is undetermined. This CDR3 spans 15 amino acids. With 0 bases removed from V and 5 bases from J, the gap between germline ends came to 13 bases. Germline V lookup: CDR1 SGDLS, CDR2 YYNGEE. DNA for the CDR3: TGTGCCAGCAGCGTAGATGACACCACCAGAGATACGCAGTATTTT. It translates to CASSVDDTTRDTQYF.

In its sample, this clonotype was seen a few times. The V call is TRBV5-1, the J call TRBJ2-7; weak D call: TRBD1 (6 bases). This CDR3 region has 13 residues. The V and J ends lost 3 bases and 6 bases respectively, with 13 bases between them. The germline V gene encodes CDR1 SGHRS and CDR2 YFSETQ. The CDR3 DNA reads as TGCGCCAGCAGCTCGAACAGGGAACGCGAGCAGTACTTC. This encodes CASSSNREREQYF.

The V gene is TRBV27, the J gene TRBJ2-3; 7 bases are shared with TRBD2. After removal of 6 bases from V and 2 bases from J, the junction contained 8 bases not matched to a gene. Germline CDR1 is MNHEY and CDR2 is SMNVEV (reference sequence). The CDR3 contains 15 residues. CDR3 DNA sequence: TGTGCCAGCAGGCCGACTAGCAGACACACAGATACGCAGTATTTT. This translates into CASRPTSRHTDTQYF.

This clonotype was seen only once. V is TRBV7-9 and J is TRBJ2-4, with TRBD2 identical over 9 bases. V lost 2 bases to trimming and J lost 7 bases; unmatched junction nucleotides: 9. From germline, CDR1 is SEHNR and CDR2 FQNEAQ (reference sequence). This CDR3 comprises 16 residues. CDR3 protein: CASSLTAGGPANIQYF. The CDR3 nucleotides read TGTGCCAGCAGCTTAACCGCGGGAGGGCCCGCTAACATTCAGTACTTC.

The DNA of the CDR3 is TGTGCCAGCGGATTACGGGGATTGACAGATACGCAGTATTTT. It encodes CASGLRGLTDTQYF. The rearrangement uses TRBV6-5 and TRBJ2-3; a possible D gene is TRBD2 (5 bases). This CDR3 contains 14 residues. Germline-derived CDR1 and CDR2 are MNHEY and SVGAGI. V was pared by 8 bases and J by 3 bases, with 15 bases between.

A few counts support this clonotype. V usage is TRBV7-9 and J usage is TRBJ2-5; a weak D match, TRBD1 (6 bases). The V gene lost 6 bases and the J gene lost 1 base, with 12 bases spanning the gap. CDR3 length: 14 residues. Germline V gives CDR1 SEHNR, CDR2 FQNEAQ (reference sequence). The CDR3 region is CASRLQGPQETQYF. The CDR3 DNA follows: TGTGCCAGCAGACTACAGGGACCCCAAGAGACCCAGTACTTC.

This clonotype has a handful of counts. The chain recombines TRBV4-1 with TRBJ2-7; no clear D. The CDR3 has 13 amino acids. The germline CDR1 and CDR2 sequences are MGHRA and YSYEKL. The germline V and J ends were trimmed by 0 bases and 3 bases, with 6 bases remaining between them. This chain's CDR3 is CASSQEPFYEQYF. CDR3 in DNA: TGCGCCAGCAGCCAAGAGCCCTTCTACGAGCAGTACTTC.

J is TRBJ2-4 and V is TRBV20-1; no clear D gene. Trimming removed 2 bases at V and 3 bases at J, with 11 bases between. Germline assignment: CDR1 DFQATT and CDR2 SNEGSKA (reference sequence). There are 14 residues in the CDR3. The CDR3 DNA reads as TGCAGTGCTAGACAGAAGAGGATCAAAAACATTCAGTACTTC. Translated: CSARQKRIKNIQYF.

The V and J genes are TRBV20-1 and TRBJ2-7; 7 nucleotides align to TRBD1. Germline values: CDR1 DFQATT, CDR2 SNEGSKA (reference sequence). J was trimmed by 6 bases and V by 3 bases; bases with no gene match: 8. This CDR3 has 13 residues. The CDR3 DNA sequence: TGCAGTGCTAGGAGACAGGGCTCGGGCGAGCAGTACTTC. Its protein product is CSARRQGSGEQYF.

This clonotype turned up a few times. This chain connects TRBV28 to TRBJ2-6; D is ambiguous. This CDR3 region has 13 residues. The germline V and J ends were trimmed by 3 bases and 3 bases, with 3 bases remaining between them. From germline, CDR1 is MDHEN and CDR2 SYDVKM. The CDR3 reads CASSFYGANVLTF. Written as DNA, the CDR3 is TGTGCCAGCAGTTTTTATGGGGCCAACGTCCTGACTTTC.

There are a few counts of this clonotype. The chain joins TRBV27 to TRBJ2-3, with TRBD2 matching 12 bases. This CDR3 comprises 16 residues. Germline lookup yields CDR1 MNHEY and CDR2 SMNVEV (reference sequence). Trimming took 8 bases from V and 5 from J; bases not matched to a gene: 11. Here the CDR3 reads CASSTLAGGLRDTQYF. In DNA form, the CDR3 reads TGTGCCAGCTCAACGCTAGCGGGAGGGCTTAGAGATACGCAGTATTTT.

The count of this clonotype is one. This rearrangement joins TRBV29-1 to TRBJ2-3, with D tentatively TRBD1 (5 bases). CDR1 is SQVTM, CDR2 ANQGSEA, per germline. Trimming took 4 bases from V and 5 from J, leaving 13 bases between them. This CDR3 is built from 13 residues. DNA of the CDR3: TGCAGCGTTGTTACAGGCAACAGAGATACGCAGTATTTT. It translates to CSVVTGNRDTQYF.

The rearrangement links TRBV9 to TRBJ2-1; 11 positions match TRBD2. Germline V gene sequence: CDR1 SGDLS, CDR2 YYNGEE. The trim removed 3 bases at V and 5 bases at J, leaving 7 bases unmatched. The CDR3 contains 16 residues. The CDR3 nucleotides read TGTGCCAGCAGCGCCCAACTAGCGGGAGTAGACAATGAGCAGTTCTTC. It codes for CASSAQLAGVDNEQFF.

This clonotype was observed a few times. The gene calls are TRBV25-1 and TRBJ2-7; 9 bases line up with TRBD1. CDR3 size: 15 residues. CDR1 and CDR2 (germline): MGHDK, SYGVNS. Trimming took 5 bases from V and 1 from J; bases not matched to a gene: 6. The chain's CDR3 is CASSLGQGLSYEQYF. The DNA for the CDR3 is TGTGCCAGCAGTCTAGGACAGGGGCTATCCTACGAGCAGTACTTC.

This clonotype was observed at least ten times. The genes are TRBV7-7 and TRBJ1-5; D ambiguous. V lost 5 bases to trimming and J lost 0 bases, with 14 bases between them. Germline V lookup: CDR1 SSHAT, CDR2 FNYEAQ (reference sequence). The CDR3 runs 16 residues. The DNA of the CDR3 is TGTGCCAGCAGCCTCCAGACGGAGTATAGCAATCAGCCCCAGCATTTT. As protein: CASSLQTEYSNQPQHF. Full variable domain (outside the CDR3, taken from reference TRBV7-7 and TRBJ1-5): GAGVSQSPRYKVTKRGQDVTLRCDPISSHATLYWYQQALGQGPEFLTYFNYEAQPDKSGLPSDRFSAERPEGSISTLTIQRTEQRDSAMYRCASSLQTEYSNQPQHFGDGTRLSIL.

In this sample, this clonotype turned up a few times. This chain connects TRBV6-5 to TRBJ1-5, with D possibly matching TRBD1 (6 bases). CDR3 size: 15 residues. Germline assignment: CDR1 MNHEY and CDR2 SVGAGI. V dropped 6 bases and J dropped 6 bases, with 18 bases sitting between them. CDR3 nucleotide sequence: TGTGCCAGCAGCCACACGGCAGGGGCTTCTCAGCCCCAGCATTTT. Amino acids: CASSHTAGASQPQHF.

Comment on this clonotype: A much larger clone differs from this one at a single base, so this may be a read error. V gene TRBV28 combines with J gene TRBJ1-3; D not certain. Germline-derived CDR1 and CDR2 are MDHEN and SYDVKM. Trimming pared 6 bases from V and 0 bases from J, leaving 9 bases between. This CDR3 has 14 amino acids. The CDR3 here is CASRRGHSGNTIYF. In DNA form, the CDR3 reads TGTGCCAGCAGGAGAGGTCACTCTGGAAACACCATATATTTT.

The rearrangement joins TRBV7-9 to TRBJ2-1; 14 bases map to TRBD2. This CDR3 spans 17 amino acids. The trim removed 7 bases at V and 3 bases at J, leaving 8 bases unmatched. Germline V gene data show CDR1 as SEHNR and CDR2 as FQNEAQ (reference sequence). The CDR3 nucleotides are TGTGCCAGCATGGGGACTAGCGGGAGAGAAGTCTACAATGAGCAGTTCTTC. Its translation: CASMGTSGREVYNEQFF.

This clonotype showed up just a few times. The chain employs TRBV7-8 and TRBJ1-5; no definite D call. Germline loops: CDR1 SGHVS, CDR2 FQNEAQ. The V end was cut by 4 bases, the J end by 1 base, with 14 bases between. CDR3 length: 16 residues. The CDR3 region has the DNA TGTGCCAGCAGCTACCTAGATACGCGGAGCAATCAGCCCCAGCATTTT. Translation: CASSYLDTRSNQPQHF.

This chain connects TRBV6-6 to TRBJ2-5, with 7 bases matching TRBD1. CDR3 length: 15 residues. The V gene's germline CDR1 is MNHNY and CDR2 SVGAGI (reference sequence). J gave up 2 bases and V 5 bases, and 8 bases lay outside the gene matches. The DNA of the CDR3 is TGTGCCAGCAGTGAGCCCCGGGACAGACAAGAGACCCAGTACTTC. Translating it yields CASSEPRDRQETQYF.

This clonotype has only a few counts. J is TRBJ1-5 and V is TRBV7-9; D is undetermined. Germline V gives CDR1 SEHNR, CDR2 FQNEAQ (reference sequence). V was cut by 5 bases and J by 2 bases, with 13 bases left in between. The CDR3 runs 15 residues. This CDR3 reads CASSPAAGGNQPQHF. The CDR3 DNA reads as TGTGCCAGCAGCCCCGCCGCCGGGGGCAATCAGCCCCAGCATTTT.

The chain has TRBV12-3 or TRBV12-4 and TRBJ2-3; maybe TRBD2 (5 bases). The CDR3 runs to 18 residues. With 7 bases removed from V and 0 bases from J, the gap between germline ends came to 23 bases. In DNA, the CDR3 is TGTGCCAGCAACTTACTGAGGGATAGCCGGGCGAGCACAGATACGCAGTATTTT. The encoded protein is CASNLLRDSRASTDTQYF.

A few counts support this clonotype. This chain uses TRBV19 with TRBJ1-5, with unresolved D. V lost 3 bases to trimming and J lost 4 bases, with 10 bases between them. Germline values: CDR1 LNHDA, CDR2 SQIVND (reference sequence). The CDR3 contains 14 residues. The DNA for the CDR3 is TGTGCCAGTAGTATCCCGGGCAAGAATCAGCCCCAGCATTTT. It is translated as CASSIPGKNQPQHF.

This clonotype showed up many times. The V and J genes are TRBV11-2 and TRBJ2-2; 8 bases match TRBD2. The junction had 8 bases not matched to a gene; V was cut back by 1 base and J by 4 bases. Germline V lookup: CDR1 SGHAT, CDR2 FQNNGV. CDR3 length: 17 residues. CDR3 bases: TGTGCCAGCAGCTTAGGCCTCAGCGGGGGAAGCACCGGGGAGCTGTTTTTT. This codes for CASSLGLSGGSTGELFF.

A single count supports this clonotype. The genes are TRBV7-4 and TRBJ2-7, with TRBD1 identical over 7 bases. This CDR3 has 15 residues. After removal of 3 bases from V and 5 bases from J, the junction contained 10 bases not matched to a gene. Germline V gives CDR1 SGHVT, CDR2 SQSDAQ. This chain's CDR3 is CASSLDRQGFHEQYF. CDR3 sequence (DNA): TGTGCCAGCAGCTTGGATCGACAGGGCTTCCACGAGCAGTACTTC.

The CDR3 sequence is CASYTSTAYNEQFF. The CDR3 bases are TGTGCCAGTTACACTAGCACCGCCTACAATGAGCAGTTCTTC. The chain recombines TRBV19 with TRBJ2-1; TRBD2 might be the D (6 bases). Trimming pared 8 bases from V and 2 bases from J, leaving 13 bases between. The CDR3 is 14 residues long. Germline V gene data show CDR1 as LNHDA and CDR2 as SQIVND (reference sequence).

The CDR3 sequence is CASSHGTGGENTIYF. In nucleotides, the CDR3 is TGCGCCAGCAGCCATGGGACAGGGGGCGAAAACACCATATATTTT. The chain has TRBV4-3 and TRBJ1-3, with 12 bases aligning to TRBD1. The CDR3 length is 15 residues. Germline CDR1 and CDR2: LGHNA and YSLEER. After removal of 3 bases from V and 6 bases from J, the junction contained 3 bases not matched to a gene.